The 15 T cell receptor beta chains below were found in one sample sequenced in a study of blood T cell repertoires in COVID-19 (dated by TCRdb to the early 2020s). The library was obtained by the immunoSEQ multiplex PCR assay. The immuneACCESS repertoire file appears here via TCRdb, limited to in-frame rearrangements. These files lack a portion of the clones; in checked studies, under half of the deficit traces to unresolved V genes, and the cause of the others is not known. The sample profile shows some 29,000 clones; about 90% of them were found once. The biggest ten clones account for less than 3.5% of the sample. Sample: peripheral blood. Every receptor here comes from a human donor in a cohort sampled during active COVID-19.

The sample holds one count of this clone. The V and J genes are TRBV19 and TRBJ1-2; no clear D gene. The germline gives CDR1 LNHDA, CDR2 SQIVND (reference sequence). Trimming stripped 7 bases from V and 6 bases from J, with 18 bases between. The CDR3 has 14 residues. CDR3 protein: CASTSPRWSNGYTF. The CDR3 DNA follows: TGTGCCAGTACCTCTCCCCGGTGGAGCAATGGCTACACCTTC.

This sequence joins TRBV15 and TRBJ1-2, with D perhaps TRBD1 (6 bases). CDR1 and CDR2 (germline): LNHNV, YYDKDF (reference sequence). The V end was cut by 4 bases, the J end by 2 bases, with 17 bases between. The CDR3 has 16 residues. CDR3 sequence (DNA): TGTGCCACCAGCACGGGGGGCGCCTCCCGAAACTATGGCTACACCTTC. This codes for CATSTGGASRNYGYTF.

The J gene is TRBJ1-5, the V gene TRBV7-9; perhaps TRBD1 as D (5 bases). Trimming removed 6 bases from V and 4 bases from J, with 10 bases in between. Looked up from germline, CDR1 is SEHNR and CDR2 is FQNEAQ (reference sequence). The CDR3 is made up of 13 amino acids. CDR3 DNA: TGTGCCAGCAGATATGACAGTAATCAGCCCCAGCATTTT. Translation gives CASRYDSNQPQHF.

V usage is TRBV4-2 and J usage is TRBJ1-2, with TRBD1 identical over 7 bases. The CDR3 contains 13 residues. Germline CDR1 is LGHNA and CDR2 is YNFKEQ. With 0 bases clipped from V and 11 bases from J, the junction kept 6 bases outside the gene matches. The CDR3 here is CASSQERDRAYTF. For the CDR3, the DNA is TGTGCCAGCAGCCAAGAGCGAGACAGGGCATACACCTTC.

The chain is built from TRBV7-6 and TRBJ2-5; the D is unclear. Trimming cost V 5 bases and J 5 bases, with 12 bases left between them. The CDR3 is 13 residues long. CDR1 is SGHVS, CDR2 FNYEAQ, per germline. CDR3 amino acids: CASSPGTLETQYF. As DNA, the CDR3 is TGTGCCAGCAGCCCAGGCACGTTGGAGACCCAGTACTTC.

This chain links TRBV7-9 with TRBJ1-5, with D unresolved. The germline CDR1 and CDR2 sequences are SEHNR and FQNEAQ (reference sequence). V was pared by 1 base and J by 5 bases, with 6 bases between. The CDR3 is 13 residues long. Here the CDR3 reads CASSLEGDQPQHF. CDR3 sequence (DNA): TGTGCCAGCAGCTTAGAAGGAGATCAGCCCCAGCATTTT.

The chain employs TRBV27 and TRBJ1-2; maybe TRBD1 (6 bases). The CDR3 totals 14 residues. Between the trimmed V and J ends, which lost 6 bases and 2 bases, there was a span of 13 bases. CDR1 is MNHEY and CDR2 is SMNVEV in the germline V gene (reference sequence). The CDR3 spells CASRTLGANYGYTF. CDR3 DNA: TGTGCCAGCAGGACTCTGGGGGCCAACTATGGCTACACCTTC.

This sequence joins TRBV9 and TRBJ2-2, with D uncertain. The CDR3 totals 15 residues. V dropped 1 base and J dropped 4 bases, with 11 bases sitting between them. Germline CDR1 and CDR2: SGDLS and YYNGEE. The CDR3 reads CASSVLAVATGELFF. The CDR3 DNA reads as TGTGCCAGCAGCGTACTTGCCGTAGCCACCGGGGAGCTGTTTTTT.

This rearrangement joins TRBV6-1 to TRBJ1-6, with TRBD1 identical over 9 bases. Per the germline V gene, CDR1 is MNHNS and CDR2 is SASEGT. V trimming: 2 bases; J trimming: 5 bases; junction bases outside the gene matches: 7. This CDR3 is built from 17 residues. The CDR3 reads CASSEFAGQGHNSPLHF. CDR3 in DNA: TGTGCCAGCAGTGAATTTGCGGGACAGGGCCATAATTCACCCCTCCACTTT.

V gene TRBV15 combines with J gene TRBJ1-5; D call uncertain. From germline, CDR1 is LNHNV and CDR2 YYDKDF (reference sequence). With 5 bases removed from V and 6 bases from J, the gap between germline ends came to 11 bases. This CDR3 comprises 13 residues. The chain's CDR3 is CATSPRYGQPQHF. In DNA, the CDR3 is TGTGCCACCAGCCCCAGGTATGGTCAGCCCCAGCATTTT.

CDR3 protein: CASSAGQGWDTIYF. The DNA for the CDR3 is TGTGCCAGCAGCGCCGGACAGGGGTGGGACACCATATATTTT. This rearrangement joins TRBV6-5 to TRBJ1-3; the match to TRBD1 covers 9 bases. This CDR3 contains 14 residues. From germline, CDR1 is MNHEY and CDR2 SVGAGI. The J segment lost 8 bases and the V segment lost 6 bases, leaving 8 bases of the junction unmatched.

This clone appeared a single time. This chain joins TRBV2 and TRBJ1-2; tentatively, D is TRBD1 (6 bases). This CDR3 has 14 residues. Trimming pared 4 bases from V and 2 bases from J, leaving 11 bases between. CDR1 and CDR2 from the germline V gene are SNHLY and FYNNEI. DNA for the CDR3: TGTGCCAGCAGTGCGGGGACACAAAACTATGGCTACACCTTC. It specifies CASSAGTQNYGYTF.

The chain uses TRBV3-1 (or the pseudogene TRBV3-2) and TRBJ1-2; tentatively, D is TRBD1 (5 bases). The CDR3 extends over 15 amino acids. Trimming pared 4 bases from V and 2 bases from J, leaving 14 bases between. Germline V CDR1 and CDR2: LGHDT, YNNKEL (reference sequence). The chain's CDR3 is CASSPFSGANYGYTF. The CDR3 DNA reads TGTGCCAGCAGCCCTTTTAGCGGGGCCAACTATGGCTACACCTTC.

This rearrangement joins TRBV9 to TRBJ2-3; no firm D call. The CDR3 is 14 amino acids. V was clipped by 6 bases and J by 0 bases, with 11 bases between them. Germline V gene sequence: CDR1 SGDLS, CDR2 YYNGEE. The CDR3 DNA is TGTGCCAGCACCTCCGCTAGTAGCACAGATACGCAGTATTTT. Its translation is CASTSASSTDTQYF.

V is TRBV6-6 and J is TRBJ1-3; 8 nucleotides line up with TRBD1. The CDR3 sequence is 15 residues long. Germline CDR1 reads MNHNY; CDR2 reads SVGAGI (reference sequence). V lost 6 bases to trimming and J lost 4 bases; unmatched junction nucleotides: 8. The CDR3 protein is CASRGTGVEGNTIYF. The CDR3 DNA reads TGTGCCAGCAGGGGGACAGGCGTGGAAGGAAACACCATATATTTT.